Shown below are 4 T cell receptor beta chains from a single sample sequenced in a study of control samples from healthy donors and cancer patients. TCRdb's copy holds only in-frame clones and misses some; the assay was immunoSEQ multiplex PCR. The sample lists over 70,000 clones, approximately 88% occurring once. The specimen sequenced was blood. Source of these receptors: a woman aged 60-75 years in good health.

J is TRBJ1-2 and V is TRBV1; the table's D gene call, TRBD1, was not cross checked with the DNA. TRBV1 is classified as a pseudogene. The CDR3 runs 12 residues. For the CDR3, the DNA is TGCACCAGCAGCCCAGGACAGGGCCCCTACACCTTC. It codes for CTSSPGQGPYTF.

This clone was observed a few times. This chain joins TRBV30 and TRBJ1-2; 7 nucleotides match TRBD1. The CDR3 is 13 residues long. CDR1 GTSNPN and CDR2 SVGIG come from the germline V gene (reference sequence). Trimming cost V 2 bases and J 2 bases; bases outside gene matches: 2. The CDR3 is CAWSWDRNYGYTF. CDR3 DNA sequence: TGTGCCTGGAGTTGGGACAGAAACTATGGCTACACCTTC.

The rearrangement links TRBV30 to TRBJ1-5; D gene unclear. Germline CDR1 and CDR2: GTSNPN and SVGIG (reference sequence). The CDR3 is made up of 14 amino acids. The V and J ends lost 2 bases and 6 bases respectively, with 14 bases between them. The CDR3 spells CAWSTKGGVQPQHF. CDR3 nucleotides: TGTGCCTGGAGTACCAAGGGAGGCGTTCAGCCCCAGCATTTT.

The genes are TRBV5-1 and TRBJ2-6; possible D gene TRBD2, 5 bases. The CDR3 has 15 residues. The germline CDR1 and CDR2 sequences are SGHRS and YFSETQ. The V end lost 4 bases, the J end lost 4 bases, and 12 bases lay between the germline ends. The DNA for the CDR3 is TGCGCCAGCAGCCCGGGATCGGCAGGGGCCAACGTCCTGACTTTC. This gives the protein CASSPGSAGANVLTF.